This T cell receptor (beta chain) originates from a study of blood T cell repertoires in COVID-19. As originally analysed: Counts of nucleated cells, estimated from reference gene primer amplification, were obtained. Sequenced by immunoSEQ multiplex PCR; TCRdb stores in-frame clones only, minus some. That table is the source of V, J and clone size, and D and trimming were worked out from the DNA. The table lists fewer than 200,000 clones, approximately 84% of them singletons, with 2.5% to 3% in the top ten. CDR3 length: 19 residues. The V gene's germline CDR1 is SGHDN and CDR2 FVKESK. Deletions cut 3 bases from V and 0 bases from J, with 22 bases between.

The TCR was taken from a woman aged 80 or over with COVID-19, enrolled during active disease. The chain is built from TRBV14 and TRBJ2-3; D may be TRBD2 (5 bases). What was sequenced was peripheral blood. The CDR3 loop is CASSHRSAGWTVSTDTQYF. In DNA, the CDR3 is TGTGCCAGCAGCCACAGATCGGCCGGCTGGACTGTTAGCACAGATACGCAGTATTTT.